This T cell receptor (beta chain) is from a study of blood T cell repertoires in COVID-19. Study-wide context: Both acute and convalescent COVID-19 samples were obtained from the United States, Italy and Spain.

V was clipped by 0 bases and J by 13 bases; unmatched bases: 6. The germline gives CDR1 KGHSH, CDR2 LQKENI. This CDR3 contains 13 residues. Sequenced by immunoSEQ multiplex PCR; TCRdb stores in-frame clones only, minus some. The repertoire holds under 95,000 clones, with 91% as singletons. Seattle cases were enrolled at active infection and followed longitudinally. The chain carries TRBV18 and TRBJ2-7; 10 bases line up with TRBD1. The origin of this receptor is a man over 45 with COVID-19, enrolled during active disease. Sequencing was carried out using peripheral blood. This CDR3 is CASSPPGQGPPYV. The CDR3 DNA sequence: TGTGCCAGCTCACCACCGGGACAGGGGCCTCCCTACGTC.